These 14 T cell receptor beta chains were sequenced from one sample in a study of CD8 T cells in ankylosing spondylitis. One entry per CDR3 protein results from TCRdb running MiXCR on the 5' RACE reads. The profile shows 24,000 or so distinct CDR3 sequences, approximately 13% of them singletons. Sequenced material: blood. The receptors shown here come from a male donor with ankylosing spondylitis or in good health (not recorded which).

This clonotype occurred many times. The chain combines TRBV5-1 with TRBJ2-3; D is undetermined. CDR1 SGHRS and CDR2 YFSETQ come from the germline V gene. Trimming removed 2 bases at V and 4 bases at J, with 5 bases between. The CDR3 has 12 amino acids. The CDR3 region has the DNA TGCGCCAGCAGCTTTCAGGCAGATACGCAGTATTTT. Translation: CASSFQADTQYF.

This clonotype turned up a few times. The chain recombines TRBV6-2 or TRBV6-3 with TRBJ2-7; D is uncertain. The germline gives CDR1 MNHEY, CDR2 SVGEGT. The CDR3 contains 14 residues. Trimming shortened V by 0 bases and J by 0 bases, and 6 bases separated the two germline ends. CDR3 in amino acids: CASSYSPASYEQYV. The CDR3 DNA reads as TGTGCCAGCAGTTACTCTCCAGCCTCCTACGAGCAGTACGTC.

This clonotype was detected ten times or more. The chain employs TRBV12-3 or TRBV12-4 and TRBJ2-2; 14 bases are a match to TRBD2. The CDR3 loop spans 17 amino acids. The junction had 9 bases not matched to a gene; V was cut back by 6 bases and J by 6 bases. The CDR3 spells CASSHWTSGRFAGELFF. The CDR3 DNA reads TGTGCCAGCAGCCACTGGACTAGCGGGAGGTTTGCCGGGGAGCTGTTTTTT.

In its sample, this clonotype was seen a few times. The V call is TRBV5-1, the J call TRBJ2-4; maybe TRBD1 (6 bases). The germline V gene encodes CDR1 SGHRS and CDR2 YFSETQ. Between the trimmed V and J ends, which lost 4 bases and 7 bases, there was a span of 15 bases. The CDR3 is made up of 14 amino acids. The CDR3 loop reads CASSGGLPRNIQYF. The CDR3 DNA sequence: TGCGCCAGCAGCGGGGGCCTTCCCCGGAACATTCAGTACTTC.

This clonotype was counted between two and nine times. This rearrangement joins TRBV2 to TRBJ2-5; TRBD1 is a possible D gene (5 bases). Germline V gives CDR1 SNHLY, CDR2 FYNNEI. The CDR3 totals 14 residues. V was pared by 4 bases and J by 0 bases, with 9 bases between. CDR3 bases: TGTGCCAGCAGTGGGGGCGGATACCAAGAGACCCAGTACTTC. Residues: CASSGGGYQETQYF.

The rearrangement joins TRBV20-1 to TRBJ1-2; D gene ambiguous. This CDR3 spans 14 amino acids. Per the germline V gene, CDR1 is DFQATT and CDR2 is SNEGSKA (reference sequence). The V gene lost 1 base and the J gene lost 4 bases, with 13 bases spanning the gap. This chain's CDR3 is CSARVRSPIYGYTF. CDR3 DNA: TGCAGTGCTAGAGTACGTAGTCCAATCTATGGCTACACCTTC.

The chain combines TRBV12-3 or TRBV12-4 with TRBJ2-7, with D unclear. The CDR3 has 13 residues. V gave up 3 bases and J gave up 6 bases, with 12 bases separating them. The chain's CDR3 is CASSFLESGEQYF. DNA of the CDR3: TGTGCCAGCAGTTTTCTAGAATCGGGCGAGCAGTACTTC.

At least ten counts were recorded for this clonotype. V gene TRBV29-1 combines with J gene TRBJ2-2, with D perhaps TRBD1 (6 bases). Trimming took 1 base from V and 7 from J, leaving 19 bases between them. Germline V gene sequence: CDR1 SQVTM, CDR2 ANQGSEA. This CDR3 has 16 residues. CDR3 loop: CSVEVGTTVGIGELFF. The CDR3 DNA is TGCAGCGTTGAAGTTGGGACAACCGTGGGTATCGGGGAGCTGTTTTTT.

CDR3 bases: TGTGCCAGCAGCTCCCGGACAGGGTACCCCGGGGAGCTGTTTTTT. It encodes CASSSRTGYPGELFF. The rearrangement links TRBV21-1 to TRBJ2-2; TRBD1 is taken as the D call from the table, unchecked against the DNA. TRBV21-1 is a documented pseudogene. The CDR3 consists of 15 residues.

This clonotype came up a few times. The rearrangement links TRBV5-6 to TRBJ2-2; D call uncertain. The V end lost 0 bases, the J end lost 5 bases, and 14 bases lay between the germline ends. CDR3 length: 16 amino acids. Per the germline V gene, CDR1 is SGHDT and CDR2 is YYEEEE. The CDR3 DNA follows: TGTGCCAGCAGCTTGGTTGCGGTCACGCAAACCGGGGAGCTGTTTTTT. Protein: CASSLVAVTQTGELFF.

This clonotype was detected only once. The rearrangement uses TRBV29-1 and TRBJ2-1; 9 bases align to TRBD1. CDR3 size: 13 residues. The germline CDR1 and CDR2 sequences are SQVTM and ANQGSEA. V was clipped by 6 bases and J by 3 bases; unmatched bases: 3. The CDR3 sequence is CSVTGGDYNEQFF. Written as DNA, the CDR3 is TGCAGCGTGACAGGGGGAGACTACAATGAGCAGTTCTTC.

This chain links TRBV25-1 with TRBJ2-5; D is perhaps TRBD1 or TRBD2 (5 bases each). The CDR3 has 15 residues. V gave up 5 bases and J gave up 5 bases, with 18 bases separating them. CDR1 MGHDK and CDR2 SYGVNS come from the germline V gene. The CDR3 DNA sequence: TGTGCCAGCAGTCCCCCGGGACGCCTGATGGAGACCCAGTACTTC. Translating it yields CASSPPGRLMETQYF.

This clonotype was observed at least ten times. The CDR3 region has the DNA TGTGCCAGCACCTACTCGGCAAGCAATGAGCAGTTCTTC. Translated, it gives CASTYSASNEQFF. V gene TRBV28 combines with J gene TRBJ2-1; D not certain. V lost 7 bases, J lost 6 bases, and 13 bases lay in between. CDR3 length equals 13 residues. Germline V lookup: CDR1 MDHEN, CDR2 SYDVKM.

The J gene is TRBJ2-5, the V gene TRBV5-1; D gene ambiguous. The V gene lost 4 bases and the J gene lost 2 bases, with 12 bases spanning the gap. CDR1 is SGHRS and CDR2 is YFSETQ in the germline V gene. CDR3 length: 14 amino acids. The CDR3 reads CASSPLGGQETQYF. CDR3 bases: TGCGCCAGCAGCCCCCTGGGCGGACAAGAGACCCAGTACTTC.